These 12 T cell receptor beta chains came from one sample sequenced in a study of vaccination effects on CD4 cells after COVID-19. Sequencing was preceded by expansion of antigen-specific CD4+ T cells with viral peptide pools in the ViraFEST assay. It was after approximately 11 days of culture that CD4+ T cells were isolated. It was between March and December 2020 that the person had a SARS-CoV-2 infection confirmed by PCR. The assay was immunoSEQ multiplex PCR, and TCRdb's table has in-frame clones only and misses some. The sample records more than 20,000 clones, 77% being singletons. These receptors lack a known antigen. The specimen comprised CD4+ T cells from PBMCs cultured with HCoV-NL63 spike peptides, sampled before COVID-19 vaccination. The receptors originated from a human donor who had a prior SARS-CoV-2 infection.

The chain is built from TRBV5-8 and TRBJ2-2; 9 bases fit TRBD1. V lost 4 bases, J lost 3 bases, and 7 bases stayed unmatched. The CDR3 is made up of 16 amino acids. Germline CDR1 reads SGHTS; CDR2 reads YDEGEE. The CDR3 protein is CASSLTGGSHTGELFF. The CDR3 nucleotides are TGTGCCAGCAGCCTCACAGGGGGCTCGCACACCGGGGAGCTGTTTTTT. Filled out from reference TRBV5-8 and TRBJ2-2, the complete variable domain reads EAGVTQSPTHLIKTRGQQATLRCSPISGHTSVYWYQQALGLGLQFLLWYDEGEERNRGNFPPRFSGRQFPNYSSELNVNALELEDSALYLCASSLTGGSHTGELFFGEGSRLTVL.

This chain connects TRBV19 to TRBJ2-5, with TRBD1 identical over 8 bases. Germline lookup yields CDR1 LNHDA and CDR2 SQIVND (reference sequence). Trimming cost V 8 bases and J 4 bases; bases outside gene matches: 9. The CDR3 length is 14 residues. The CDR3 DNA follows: TGTGCCAGTCAACAGGACAGGGAACGAGAGACCCAGTACTTC. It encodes CASQQDRERETQYF. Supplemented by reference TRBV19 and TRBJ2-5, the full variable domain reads DGGITQSPKYLFRKEGQNVTLSCEQNLNHDAMYWYRQDPGQGLRLIYYSQIVNDFQKGDIAEGYSVSREKKESFPLTVTSAQKNPTAFYLCASQQDRERETQYFGPGTRLLVL.

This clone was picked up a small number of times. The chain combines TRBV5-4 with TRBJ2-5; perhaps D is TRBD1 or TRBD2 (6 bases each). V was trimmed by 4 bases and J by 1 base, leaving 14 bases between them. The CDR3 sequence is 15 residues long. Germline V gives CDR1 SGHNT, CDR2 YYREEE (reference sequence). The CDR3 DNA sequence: TGTGCCAGCAGCGGGGGGCAGAGAGTCCAAGAGACCCAGTACTTC. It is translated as CASSGGQRVQETQYF. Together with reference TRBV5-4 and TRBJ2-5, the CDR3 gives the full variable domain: ETGVTQSPTHLIKTRGQQVTLRCSSQSGHNTVSWYQQALGQGPQFIFQYYREEENGRGNFPPRFSGLQFPNYSSELNVNALELDDSALYLCASSGGQRVQETQYFGPGTRLLVL.

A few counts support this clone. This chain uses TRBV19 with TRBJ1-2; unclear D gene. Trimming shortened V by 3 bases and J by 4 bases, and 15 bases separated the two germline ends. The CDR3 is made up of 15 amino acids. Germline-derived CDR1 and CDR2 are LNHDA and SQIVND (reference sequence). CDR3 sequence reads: CASSISSGGTYGYTF. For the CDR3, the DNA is TGTGCCAGTAGTATTTCCTCGGGAGGTACCTATGGCTACACCTTC.

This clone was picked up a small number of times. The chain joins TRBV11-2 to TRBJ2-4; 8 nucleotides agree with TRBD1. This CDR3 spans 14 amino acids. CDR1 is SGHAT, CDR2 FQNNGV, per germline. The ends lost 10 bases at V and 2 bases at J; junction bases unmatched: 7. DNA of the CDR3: TGTGCCACCAACCCCAGGGGGCCCAAAAACATTCAGTACTTC. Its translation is CATNPRGPKNIQYF.

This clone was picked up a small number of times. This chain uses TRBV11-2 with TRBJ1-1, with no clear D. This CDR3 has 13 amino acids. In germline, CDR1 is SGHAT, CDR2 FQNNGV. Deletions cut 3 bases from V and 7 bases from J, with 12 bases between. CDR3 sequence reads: CASSFLYRGEAFF. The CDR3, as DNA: TGTGCCAGCAGCTTTTTATATCGAGGTGAAGCTTTCTTT. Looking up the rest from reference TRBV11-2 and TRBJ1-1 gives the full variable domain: EAGVAQSPRYKIIEKRQSVAFWCNPISGHATLYWYQQILGQGPKLLIQFQNNGVVDDSQLPKDRFSAERLKGVDSTLKIQPAKLEDSAVYLCASSFLYRGEAFFGQGTRLTVV.

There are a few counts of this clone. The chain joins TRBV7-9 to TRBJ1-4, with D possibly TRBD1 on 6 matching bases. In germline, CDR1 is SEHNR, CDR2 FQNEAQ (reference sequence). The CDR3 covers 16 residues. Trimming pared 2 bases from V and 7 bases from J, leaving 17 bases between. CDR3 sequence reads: CASSLSSGAGSEKLFF. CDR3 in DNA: TGTGCCAGCAGCTTATCTTCGGGGGCAGGAAGTGAAAAACTGTTTTTT.

CDR3 sequence (DNA): TGTGCCAGTAGTATAAGTACTGCTTCTGGGGCCAACGTCCTGACTTTC. Protein: CASSISTASGANVLTF. The rearrangement joins TRBV19 to TRBJ2-6; D remains ambiguous. The CDR3 covers 16 residues. Trimming shortened V by 2 bases and J by 1 base, and 9 bases separated the two germline ends. Germline V gene data show CDR1 as LNHDA and CDR2 as SQIVND (reference sequence). Drawing the rest from reference TRBV19 and TRBJ2-6, the complete variable domain is DGGITQSPKYLFRKEGQNVTLSCEQNLNHDAMYWYRQDPGQGLRLIYYSQIVNDFQKGDIAEGYSVSREKKESFPLTVTSAQKNPTAFYLCASSISTASGANVLTFGAGSRLTVL.

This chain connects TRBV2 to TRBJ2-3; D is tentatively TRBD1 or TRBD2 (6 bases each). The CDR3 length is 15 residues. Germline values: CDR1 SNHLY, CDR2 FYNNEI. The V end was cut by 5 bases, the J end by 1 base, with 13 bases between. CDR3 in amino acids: CASSRPRGGTDTQYF. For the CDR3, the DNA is TGTGCCAGCAGTCGACCAAGGGGGGGCACAGATACGCAGTATTTT.

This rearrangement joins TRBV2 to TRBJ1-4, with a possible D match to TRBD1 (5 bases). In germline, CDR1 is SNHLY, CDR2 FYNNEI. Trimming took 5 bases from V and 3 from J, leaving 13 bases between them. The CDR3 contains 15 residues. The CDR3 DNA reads TGTGCCAGCAGTACCCCCAGGGTGGCTAATGAAAAACTGTTTTTT. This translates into CASSTPRVANEKLFF.

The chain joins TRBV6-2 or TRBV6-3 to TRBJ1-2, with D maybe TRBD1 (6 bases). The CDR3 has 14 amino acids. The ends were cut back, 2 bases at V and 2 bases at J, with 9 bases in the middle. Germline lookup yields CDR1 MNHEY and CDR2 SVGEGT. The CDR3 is CASSYLDRNYGYTF. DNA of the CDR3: TGTGCCAGCAGTTACCTGGACAGAAACTATGGCTACACCTTC.

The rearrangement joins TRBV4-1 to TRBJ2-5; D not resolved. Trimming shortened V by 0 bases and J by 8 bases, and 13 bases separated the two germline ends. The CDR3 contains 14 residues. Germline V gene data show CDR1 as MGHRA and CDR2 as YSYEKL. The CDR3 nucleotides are TGCGCCAGCAGCCAAGAATTCCTCGTTCGAACCCAGTACTTC. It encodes CASSQEFLVRTQYF.